The T cell receptor beta chain described here comes from a study of T cells in women clearing cervical HPV infection. Overall study: Blood came at first lesion visit for cases, post-clearance for controls.

About this clone: Its target is not known.

immunoSEQ multiplex PCR used an average of 1200 ng genomic DNA. TCRdb keeps only in-frame clones here, not all; method: immunoSEQ multiplex PCR. The sample has roughly 20,000 clones, and its top ten clones hold roughly 4.9%. Study-level points and caveats: It is unknown whether associations predate infection; no effector/memory or HPV-specific sorting.

The sample taken for sequencing was blood buffy coat. The receptor comes from a woman between 18 and 75 years old with a cervical HPV16 infection that either progressed to CIN3+ or cleared (not recorded which).

The CDR3 region is CASRKTLAGLQGTDTQYF. The DNA read from the CDR3 is TGTGCCAGCAGGAAAACACTAGCGGGGTTGCAAGGCACAGATACG. J is TRBJ2-3 and V is TRBV2, with TRBD2 matching 10 bases. The read finishes 3 residues shy of the CDR3 end, and the germline J gene is used to complete it. This CDR3 spans 18 amino acids. CDR1 and CDR2 (germline): SNHLY, FYNNEI. The V gene end was trimmed by 6 bases and the J gene end by 1 base; junction bases not matched to a gene: 13.